A single sample is the source of the 11 T cell receptor beta chains below, sequenced in a study of blood T cell repertoires in COVID-19. The assay was immunoSEQ multiplex PCR, and TCRdb's table has in-frame clones only and misses some. The sample records about 160,000 clones, roughly 81% being singletons. The sequenced sample consisted of peripheral blood. The source of these receptors is a man aged 35 to 55 with acute or convalescent COVID-19.

The genes are TRBV10-3 and TRBJ2-7; 14 bases agree with TRBD2. The germline V gene has CDR1 ENHRY and CDR2 SYGVKD. This CDR3 has 15 residues. The J segment lost 0 bases and the V segment lost 10 bases, leaving 5 bases of the junction unmatched. The CDR3 spells CATWTSGGNSYEQYF. Written as DNA, the CDR3 is TGTGCCACCTGGACTAGCGGGGGGAACTCCTACGAGCAGTACTTC.

This clone was picked up a small number of times. This chain joins TRBV28 and TRBJ2-7, with a tentative D call TRBD1 (6 bases). CDR3 length: 13 residues. Germline V CDR1 and CDR2: MDHEN, SYDVKM. Trimming took 3 bases from V and 7 from J, leaving 13 bases between them. The CDR3, as DNA: TGTGCCAGCAGTTTCCTATCAGGGGATGAGCAGTACTTC. Translation: CASSFLSGDEQYF.

J is TRBJ1-5 and V is TRBV19; 7 nucleotides align to TRBD1. The CDR3 is 15 residues long. Germline V CDR1 and CDR2: LNHDA, SQIVND (reference sequence). V lost 7 bases and J lost 3; bases outside the gene matches: 9. The CDR3 loop reads CASTVGTETNQPQHF. CDR3 coding DNA: TGTGCCAGTACTGTCGGGACAGAGACCAATCAGCCCCAGCATTTT.

The chain links TRBV9 to TRBJ1-3; no definite D call. The CDR3 covers 15 residues. Germline CDR1 is SGDLS and CDR2 is YYNGEE. V dropped 1 base and J dropped 2 bases, with 10 bases sitting between them. CDR3 loop: CASSVIGVPGNTIYF. The CDR3 DNA sequence: TGTGCCAGCAGCGTAATCGGGGTCCCTGGAAACACCATATATTTT.

The J gene is TRBJ1-1, the V gene TRBV2; 9 bases match TRBD1. The CDR3 totals 14 residues. Germline-derived CDR1 and CDR2 are SNHLY and FYNNEI. With V trimmed by 7 bases and J by 11 bases, 14 bases remained unmatched. CDR3 coding DNA: TGTGCCAGCAAGGGAGGACAGGGGTCAAAGTTGGCTTTCTTT. This sequence encodes CASKGGQGSKLAFF.

The chain joins TRBV27 to TRBJ2-7; 13 bases are a match to TRBD2. J was trimmed by 4 bases and V by 4 bases; bases with no gene match: 4. Germline V gene lookup returns CDR1 MNHEY and CDR2 SMNVEV (reference sequence). The CDR3 loop spans 15 amino acids. CDR3 residues: CASSSTSGGWYEQYF. The CDR3 region has the DNA TGTGCCAGCAGTTCGACTAGCGGGGGGTGGTACGAGCAGTACTTC.

The J gene is TRBJ2-5, the V gene TRBV9; possibly TRBD1 for D (6 bases). The V end was cut by 0 bases, the J end by 4 bases, with 10 bases between. This CDR3 spans 14 amino acids. Germline lookup yields CDR1 SGDLS and CDR2 YYNGEE. CDR3 residues: CASSVEGGLETQYF. The CDR3 DNA reads TGTGCCAGCAGCGTAGAAGGGGGTTTAGAGACCCAGTACTTC.

The V and J genes are TRBV7-9 and TRBJ1-2, with a tentative D call TRBD1 (5 bases). This CDR3 spans 13 amino acids. The V and J ends lost 5 bases and 5 bases respectively, with 12 bases between them. Germline-derived CDR1 and CDR2 are SEHNR and FQNEAQ (reference sequence). The CDR3 reads CASSAGGGYGYTF. As DNA, the CDR3 is TGTGCCAGCAGCGCCGGGGGAGGATATGGCTACACCTTC.

The chain carries TRBV30 and TRBJ2-7; maybe TRBD1 (5 bases). The V gene lost 2 bases and the J gene lost 0 bases, with 11 bases spanning the gap. The CDR3 totals 14 residues. Per the germline V gene, CDR1 is GTSNPN and CDR2 is SVGIG (reference sequence). Written as DNA, the CDR3 is TGTGCCTGGAGTTACGGTGACAGCTCCTACGAGCAGTACTTC. Amino acid sequence: CAWSYGDSSYEQYF.

The rearrangement uses TRBV6-5 and TRBJ1-2; D remains unclear. This CDR3 has 13 amino acids. With 6 bases removed from V and 5 bases from J, the gap between germline ends came to 13 bases. Germline-derived CDR1 and CDR2 are MNHEY and SVGAGI. In DNA form, the CDR3 reads TGTGCCAGCAGCACCGGGGTTGGGTATGGCTACACCTTC. It encodes CASSTGVGYGYTF.

This clone was counted a single time. This chain links TRBV7-8 with TRBJ2-1, with 7 nucleotides matching TRBD1. CDR1 SGHVS and CDR2 FQNEAQ come from the germline V gene. The CDR3 is made up of 16 amino acids. V lost 2 bases to trimming and J lost 8 bases; unmatched junction nucleotides: 12. DNA for the CDR3: TGTGCCAGCAGCTTATTCCCCACAGGGGCAGGGTATGAGCAGTTCTTC. Translation gives CASSLFPTGAGYEQFF.